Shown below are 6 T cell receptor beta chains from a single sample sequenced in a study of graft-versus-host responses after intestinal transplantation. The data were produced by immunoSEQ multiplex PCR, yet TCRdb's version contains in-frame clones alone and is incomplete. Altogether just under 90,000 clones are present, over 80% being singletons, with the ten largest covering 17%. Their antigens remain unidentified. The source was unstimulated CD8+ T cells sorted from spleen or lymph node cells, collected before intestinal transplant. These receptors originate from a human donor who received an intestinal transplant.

CDR3 in DNA: TGTGCCAGCAGTTACACGACAGGGAGGGATACGCAGTATTTT. It specifies CASSYTTGRDTQYF. The chain uses TRBV6-5 and TRBJ2-3; D is possibly TRBD1 (7 bases). This CDR3 is built from 14 residues. The germline V gene has CDR1 MNHEY and CDR2 SVGAGI. V shed 2 bases and J shed 6 bases, with 12 bases lying between them.

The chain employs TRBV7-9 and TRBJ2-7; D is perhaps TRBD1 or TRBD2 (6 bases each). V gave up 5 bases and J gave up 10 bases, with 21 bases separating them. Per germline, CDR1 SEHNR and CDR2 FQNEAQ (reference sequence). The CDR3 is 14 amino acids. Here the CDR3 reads CASSPYVWAGQQYF. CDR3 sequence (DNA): TGTGCCAGCAGCCCCTACGTGTGGGCGGGACAACAGTACTTC.

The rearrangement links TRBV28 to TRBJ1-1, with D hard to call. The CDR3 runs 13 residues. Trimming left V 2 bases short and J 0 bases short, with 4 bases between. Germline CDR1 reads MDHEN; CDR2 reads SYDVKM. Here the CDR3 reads CASSLMMNTEAFF. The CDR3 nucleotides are TGTGCCAGCAGTTTAATGATGAACACTGAAGCTTTCTTT. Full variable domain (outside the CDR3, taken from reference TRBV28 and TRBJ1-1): DVKVTQSSRYLVKRTGEKVFLECVQDMDHENMFWYRQDPGLGLRLIYFSYDVKMKEKGDIPEGYSVSREKKERFSLILESASTNQTSMYLCASSLMMNTEAFFGQGTRLTVV.

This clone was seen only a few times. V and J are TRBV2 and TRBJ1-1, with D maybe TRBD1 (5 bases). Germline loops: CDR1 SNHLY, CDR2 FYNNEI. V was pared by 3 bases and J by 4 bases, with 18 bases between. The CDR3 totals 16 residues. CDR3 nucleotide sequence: TGTGCCAGCAGTGATTGGATGGGGGGGTCGAGCACTGAAGCTTTCTTT. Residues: CASSDWMGGSSTEAFF.

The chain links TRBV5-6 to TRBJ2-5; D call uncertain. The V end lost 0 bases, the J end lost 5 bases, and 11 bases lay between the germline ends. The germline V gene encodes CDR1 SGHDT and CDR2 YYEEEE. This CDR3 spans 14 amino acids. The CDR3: CASSLEKTRETQYF. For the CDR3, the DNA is TGTGCCAGCAGCTTGGAAAAGACTCGTGAGACCCAGTACTTC.

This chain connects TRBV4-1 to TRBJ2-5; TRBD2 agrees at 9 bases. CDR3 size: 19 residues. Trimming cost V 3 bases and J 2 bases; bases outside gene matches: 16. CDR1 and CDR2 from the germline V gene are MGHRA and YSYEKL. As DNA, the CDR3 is TGCGCCAGCAGCCAGTGGGCCTCCTTCACTAGCGGGCAGCAAGAGACCCAGTACTTC. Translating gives CASSQWASFTSGQQETQYF.